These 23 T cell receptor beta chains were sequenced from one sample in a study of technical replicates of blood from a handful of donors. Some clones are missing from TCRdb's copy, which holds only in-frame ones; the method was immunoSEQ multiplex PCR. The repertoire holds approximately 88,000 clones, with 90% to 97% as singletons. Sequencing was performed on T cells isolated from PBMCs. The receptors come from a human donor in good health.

The CDR3 sequence is CASSVPVYGYTF. The CDR3 nucleotides read TGTGCCAGCAGTGTTCCGGTCTATGGCTACACCTTC. The rearrangement joins TRBV2 to TRBJ1-2; unclear D gene. Germline CDR1 SNHLY, CDR2 FYNNEI. V lost 4 bases, J lost 4 bases, and 7 bases lay in between. The CDR3 is 12 residues long.

CDR3 bases: TGTGCCAGCAGCCCCGGGACACCCGGGTGGCAGTACTTC. This encodes CASSPGTPGWQYF. The chain couples TRBV14 to TRBJ2-7, with D possibly matching TRBD1 (6 bases). This CDR3 is 13 amino acids long. Trimming pared 4 bases from V and 9 bases from J, leaving 16 bases between. CDR1 and CDR2 from the germline V gene are SGHDN and FVKESK.

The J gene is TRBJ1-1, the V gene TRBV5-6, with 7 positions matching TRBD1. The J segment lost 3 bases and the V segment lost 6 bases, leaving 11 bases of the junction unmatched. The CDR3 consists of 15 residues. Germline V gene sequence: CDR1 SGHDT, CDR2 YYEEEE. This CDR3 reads CASKYRGLKDTEAFF. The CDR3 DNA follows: TGTGCCAGCAAATACAGGGGATTGAAGGACACTGAAGCTTTCTTT.

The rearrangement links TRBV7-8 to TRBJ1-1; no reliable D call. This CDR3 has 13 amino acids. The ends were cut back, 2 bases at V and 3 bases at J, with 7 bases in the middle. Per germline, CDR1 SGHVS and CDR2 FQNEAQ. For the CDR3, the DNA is TGTGCCAGCAGCTTACCGGTTCACACTGAAGCTTTCTTT. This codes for CASSLPVHTEAFF.

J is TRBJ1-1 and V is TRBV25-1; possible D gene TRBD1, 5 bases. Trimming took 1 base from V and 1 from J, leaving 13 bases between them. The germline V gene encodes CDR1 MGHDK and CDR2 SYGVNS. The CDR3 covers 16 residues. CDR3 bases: TGTGCCAGCAGTGAATTTGGTTTAGGGGCGAACACTGAAGCTTTCTTT. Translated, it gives CASSEFGLGANTEAFF.

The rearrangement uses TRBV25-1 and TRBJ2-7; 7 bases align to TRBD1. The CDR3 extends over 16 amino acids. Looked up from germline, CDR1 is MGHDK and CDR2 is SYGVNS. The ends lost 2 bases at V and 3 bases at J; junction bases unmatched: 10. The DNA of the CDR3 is TGTGCCAGCAGTGAAAGTTACAGGGGTACCGACTACGAGCAGTACTTC. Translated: CASSESYRGTDYEQYF.

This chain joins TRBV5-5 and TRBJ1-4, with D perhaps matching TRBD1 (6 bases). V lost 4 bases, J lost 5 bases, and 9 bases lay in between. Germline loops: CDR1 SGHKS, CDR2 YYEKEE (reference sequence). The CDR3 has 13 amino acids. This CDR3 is CASSTDRNEKLFF. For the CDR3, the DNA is TGTGCCAGCAGCACGGACAGAAATGAAAAACTGTTTTTT.

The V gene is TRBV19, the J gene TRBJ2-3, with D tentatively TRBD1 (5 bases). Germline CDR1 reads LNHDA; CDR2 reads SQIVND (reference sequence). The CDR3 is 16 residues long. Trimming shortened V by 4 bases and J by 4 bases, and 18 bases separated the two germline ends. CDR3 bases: TGTGCCAGTAGTAATCAGGGTCGGTTCGCAGCAGATACGCAGTATTTT. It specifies CASSNQGRFAADTQYF.

CDR3 DNA: TGTGCCAGCACCTCGGGAGGTGTCCACGAGCAGTACTTC. It specifies CASTSGGVHEQYF. V and J are TRBV7-9 and TRBJ2-7; 7 nucleotides align to TRBD2. Trimming took 7 bases from V and 5 from J; bases not matched to a gene: 8. CDR1 is SEHNR and CDR2 is FQNEAQ in the germline V gene (reference sequence). The CDR3 length is 13 residues.

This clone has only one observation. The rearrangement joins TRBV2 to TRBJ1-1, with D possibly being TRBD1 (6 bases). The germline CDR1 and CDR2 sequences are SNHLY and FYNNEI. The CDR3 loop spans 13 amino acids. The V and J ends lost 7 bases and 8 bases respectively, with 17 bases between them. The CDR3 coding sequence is TGTGCCAGCAACCCTTCACAGGGAACAGAAGCTTTCTTT. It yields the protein CASNPSQGTEAFF.

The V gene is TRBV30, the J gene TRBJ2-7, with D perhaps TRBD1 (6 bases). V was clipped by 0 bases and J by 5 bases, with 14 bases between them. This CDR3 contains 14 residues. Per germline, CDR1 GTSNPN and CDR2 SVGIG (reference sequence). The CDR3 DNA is TGTGCCTGGAGTGTAGCAGGGGAAAACCACGAGCAGTACTTC. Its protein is CAWSVAGENHEQYF.

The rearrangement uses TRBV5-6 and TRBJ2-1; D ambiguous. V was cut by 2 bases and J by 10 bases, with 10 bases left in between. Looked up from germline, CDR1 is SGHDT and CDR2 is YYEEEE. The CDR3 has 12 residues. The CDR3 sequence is CASSFYGPEQFF. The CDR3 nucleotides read TGTGCCAGCAGCTTCTATGGTCCCGAGCAGTTCTTC.

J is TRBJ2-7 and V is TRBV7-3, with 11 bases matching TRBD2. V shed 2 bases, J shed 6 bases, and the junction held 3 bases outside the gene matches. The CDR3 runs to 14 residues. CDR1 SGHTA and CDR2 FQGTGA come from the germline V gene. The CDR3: CASSLSSGRFEQYF. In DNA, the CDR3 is TGTGCCAGCAGCTTATCTAGCGGGAGGTTCGAGCAGTACTTC.

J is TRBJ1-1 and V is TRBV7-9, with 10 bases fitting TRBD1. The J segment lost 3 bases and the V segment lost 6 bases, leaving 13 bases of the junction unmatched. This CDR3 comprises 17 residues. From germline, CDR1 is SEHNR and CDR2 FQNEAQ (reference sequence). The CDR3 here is CASSPAPGQGTYTEAFF. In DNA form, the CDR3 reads TGTGCCAGCAGTCCCGCCCCGGGACAGGGGACCTACACTGAAGCTTTCTTT.

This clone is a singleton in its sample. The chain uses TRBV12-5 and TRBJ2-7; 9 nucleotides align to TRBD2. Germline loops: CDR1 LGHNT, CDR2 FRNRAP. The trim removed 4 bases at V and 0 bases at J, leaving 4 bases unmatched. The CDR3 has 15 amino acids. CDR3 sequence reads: CASGYEREVSYEQYF. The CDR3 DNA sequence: TGTGCTAGTGGTTATGAGCGGGAGGTCTCCTACGAGCAGTACTTC.

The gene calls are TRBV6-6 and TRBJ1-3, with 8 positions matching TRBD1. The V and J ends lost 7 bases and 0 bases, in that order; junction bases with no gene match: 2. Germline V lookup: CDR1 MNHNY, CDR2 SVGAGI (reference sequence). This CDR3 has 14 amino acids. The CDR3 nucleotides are TGTGCCAGCAAAACAGGGGGCTCTGGAAACACCATATATTTT. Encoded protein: CASKTGGSGNTIYF.

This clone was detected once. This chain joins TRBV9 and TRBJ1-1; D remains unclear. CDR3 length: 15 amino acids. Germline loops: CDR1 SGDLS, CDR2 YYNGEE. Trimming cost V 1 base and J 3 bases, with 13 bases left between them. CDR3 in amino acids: CASSVHTERDTEAFF. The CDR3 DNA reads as TGTGCCAGCAGCGTACATACAGAAAGAGACACTGAAGCTTTCTTT.

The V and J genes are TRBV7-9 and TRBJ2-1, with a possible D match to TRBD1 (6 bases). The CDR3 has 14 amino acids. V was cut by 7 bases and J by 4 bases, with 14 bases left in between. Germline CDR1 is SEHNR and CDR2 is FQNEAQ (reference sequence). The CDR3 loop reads CASNTGSRYNEQFF. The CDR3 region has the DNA TGTGCCAGCAACACAGGGTCTAGGTACAATGAGCAGTTCTTC. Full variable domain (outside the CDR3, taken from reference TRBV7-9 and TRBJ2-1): DTGVSQNPRHKITKRGQNVTFRCDPISEHNRLYWYRQTLGQGPEFLTYFQNEAQLEKSRLLSDRFSAERPKGSFSTLEIQRTEQGDSAMYLCASNTGSRYNEQFFGPGTRLTVL.

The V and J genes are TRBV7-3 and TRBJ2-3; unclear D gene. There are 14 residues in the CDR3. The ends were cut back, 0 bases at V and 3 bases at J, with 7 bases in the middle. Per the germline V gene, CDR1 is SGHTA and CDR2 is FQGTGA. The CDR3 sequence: CASSLTSGTDTQYF. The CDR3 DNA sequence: TGTGCCAGCAGCTTAACGTCAGGTACAGATACGCAGTATTTT.

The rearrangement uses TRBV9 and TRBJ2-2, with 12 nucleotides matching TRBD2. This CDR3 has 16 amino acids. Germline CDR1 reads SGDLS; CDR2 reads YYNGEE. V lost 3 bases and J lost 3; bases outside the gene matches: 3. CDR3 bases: TGTGCCAGCAGCGAGACTAGCGGGGGCTACACCGGGGAGCTGTTTTTT. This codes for CASSETSGGYTGELFF.

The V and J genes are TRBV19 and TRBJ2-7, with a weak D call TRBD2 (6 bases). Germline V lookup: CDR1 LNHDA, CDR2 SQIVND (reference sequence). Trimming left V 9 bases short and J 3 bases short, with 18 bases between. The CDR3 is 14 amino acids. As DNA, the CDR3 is TGTGCCAGACAGATCCCGGGACTCTGCTACGAGCAGTACTTC. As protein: CARQIPGLCYEQYF.

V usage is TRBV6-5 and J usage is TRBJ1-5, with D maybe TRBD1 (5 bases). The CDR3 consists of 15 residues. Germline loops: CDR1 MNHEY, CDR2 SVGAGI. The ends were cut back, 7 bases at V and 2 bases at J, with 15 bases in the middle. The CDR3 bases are TGTGCCAGCACACGGACAAGCGAGGGCAATCAGCCCCAGCATTTT. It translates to CASTRTSEGNQPQHF.

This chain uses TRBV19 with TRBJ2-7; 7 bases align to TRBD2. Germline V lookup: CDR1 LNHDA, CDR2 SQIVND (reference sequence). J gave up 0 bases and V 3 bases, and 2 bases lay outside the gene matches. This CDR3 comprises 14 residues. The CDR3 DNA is TGTGCCAGTAGTATGGCGGGAGACTCCTACGAGCAGTACTTC. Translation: CASSMAGDSYEQYF. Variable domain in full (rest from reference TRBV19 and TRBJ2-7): DGGITQSPKYLFRKEGQNVTLSCEQNLNHDAMYWYRQDPGQGLRLIYYSQIVNDFQKGDIAEGYSVSREKKESFPLTVTSAQKNPTAFYLCASSMAGDSYEQYFGPGTRLTVT.